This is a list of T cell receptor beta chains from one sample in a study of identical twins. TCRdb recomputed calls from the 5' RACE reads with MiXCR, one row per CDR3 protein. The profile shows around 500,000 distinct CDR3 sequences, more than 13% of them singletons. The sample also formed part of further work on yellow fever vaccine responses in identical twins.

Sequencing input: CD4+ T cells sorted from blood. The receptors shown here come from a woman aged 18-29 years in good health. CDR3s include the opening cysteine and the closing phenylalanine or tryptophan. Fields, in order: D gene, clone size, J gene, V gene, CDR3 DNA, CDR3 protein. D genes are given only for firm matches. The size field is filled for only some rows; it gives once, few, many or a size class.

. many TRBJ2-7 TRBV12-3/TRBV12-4 TGTGCCAGCAGTTCGGTTGCGAGACAGTACTTC CASSSVARQYF
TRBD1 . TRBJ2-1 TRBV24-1 TGTGCCACCAGTGATTTAGGACAGGGGGATAACAATGAGCAGTTCTTC CATSDLGQGDNNEQFF
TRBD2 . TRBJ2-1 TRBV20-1 TGCAGTGCTAGCGAGGGACTACTTGAGCAGTTCTTC CSASEGLLEQFF
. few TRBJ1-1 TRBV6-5 TGTGCCAGCAGTTACTCGAGATCCAGGGAGAACACTGAAGCTTTCTTT CASSYSRSRENTEAFF
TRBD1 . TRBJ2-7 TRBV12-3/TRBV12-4 TGTGCCAGCAGTACCGGGACAGCCTCAAGTCCCTACGAGCAGTACTTC CASSTGTASSPYEQYF
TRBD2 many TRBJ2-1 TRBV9 TGTGCCAGCAGCCCTCTAGCGGGAGGGAATGAGCAGTTCTTC CASSPLAGGNEQFF
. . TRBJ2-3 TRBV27 TGTGCCAGCAGCACCCCCTCAGGCTTCACAGATACGCAGTATTTT CASSTPSGFTDTQYF
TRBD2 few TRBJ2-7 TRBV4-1 TGCGCCAGCAGCCAGACTAGCGGGAGGTTCTACGAGCAGTACTTC CASSQTSGRFYEQYF
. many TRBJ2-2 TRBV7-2 TGTGCCAGCAGCTCACAAATTAGCGGCGGGGAGCTGTTTTTT CASSSQISGGELFF
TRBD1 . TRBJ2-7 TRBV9 TGTGCCAGCAGCGTAGTCGACAGGGTAGGAACCTACGAGCAGTACTTC CASSVVDRVGTYEQYF
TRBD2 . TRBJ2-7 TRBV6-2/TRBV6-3 TGTGCCAGCAGGAAACTAGCGGGGTTCTCCTACGAGCAGTACTTC CASRKLAGFSYEQYF
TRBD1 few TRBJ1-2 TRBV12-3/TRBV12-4 TGTGCCAGCAGTGGAAACAGGGGACGCGGCTACACCTTC CASSGNRGRGYTF
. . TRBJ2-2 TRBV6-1 TGTGCCAGCACGGTCACGCTGACCGGGGAGCTGTTTTTT CASTVTLTGELFF
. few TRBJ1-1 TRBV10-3 TGTGCCATCAGTCCATCGGTGAACACTGAAGCTTTCTTT CAISPSVNTEAFF
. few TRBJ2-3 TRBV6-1 TGTGCCATCCCGGGGGTCAATCCGTATTTT CAIPGVNPYF
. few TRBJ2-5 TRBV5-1 TGCGCCAGCAGCTTGGGGGGGCTAGCGGACCAGTACCAAGAGACCCAGTACTTC CASSLGGLADQYQETQYF
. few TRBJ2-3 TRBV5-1 TGCGCCAGCAGCGTGTCAGGGGGGAGCACAGATACGCAGTATTTT CASSVSGGSTDTQYF
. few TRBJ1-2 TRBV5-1 TGCGCCAGCAGCTCGGACAGTTTCGATGGCTACACCTTC CASSSDSFDGYTF
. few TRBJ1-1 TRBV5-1 TGCGCCAGCAGCGTGGACCCACGAGGTACTGAAGCTTTCTTT CASSVDPRGTEAFF
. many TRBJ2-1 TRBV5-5 TGTGCCAGCAGCTACCGGGACTCCATCAATGAGCAGTTCTTC CASSYRDSINEQFF
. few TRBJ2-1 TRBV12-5 TGTGCTAGTGGTTCCTCGAACGGGGGCGGACCCTACAATGAGCAGTTCTTC CASGSSNGGGPYNEQFF
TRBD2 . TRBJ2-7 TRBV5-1 TGCGCCAGCAGCGGCGGGACTACCTACGTGAGGGAGCAGTACTTC CASSGGTTYVREQYF
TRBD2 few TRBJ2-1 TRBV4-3 TGCGCCAGCAGCCAAGATTCTGCGGGAGGTATATTGGGAAATGAGCAGTTCTTC CASSQDSAGGILGNEQFF
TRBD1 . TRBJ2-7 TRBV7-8 TGTGCCAGCAGCTCGGACAGGGGGGGAGGGCAGTACTTC CASSSDRGGGQYF
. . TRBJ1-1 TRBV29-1 TGCAGCGTTGCTGTGCTTACGACGAACACTGAAGCTTTCTTT CSVAVLTTNTEAFF
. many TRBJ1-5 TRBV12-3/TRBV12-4 TGTGCCAGCAGTCCTGACAGAAGCAATCAGCCCCAGCATTTT CASSPDRSNQPQHF
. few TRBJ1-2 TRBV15 TGTGCCACCAGCAGAGATAGGCTAAATGGCTACACCTTC CATSRDRLNGYTF
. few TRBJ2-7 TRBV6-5 TGTGCCAGCAGTTCTTGGGGCTGGGCGCAAGCCTACGAGCAGTACTTC CASSSWGWAQAYEQYF
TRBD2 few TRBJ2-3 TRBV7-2 TGTGCCAGCGGGGTTGTAGCGGGAGCGGATACGCAGTATTTT CASGVVAGADTQYF